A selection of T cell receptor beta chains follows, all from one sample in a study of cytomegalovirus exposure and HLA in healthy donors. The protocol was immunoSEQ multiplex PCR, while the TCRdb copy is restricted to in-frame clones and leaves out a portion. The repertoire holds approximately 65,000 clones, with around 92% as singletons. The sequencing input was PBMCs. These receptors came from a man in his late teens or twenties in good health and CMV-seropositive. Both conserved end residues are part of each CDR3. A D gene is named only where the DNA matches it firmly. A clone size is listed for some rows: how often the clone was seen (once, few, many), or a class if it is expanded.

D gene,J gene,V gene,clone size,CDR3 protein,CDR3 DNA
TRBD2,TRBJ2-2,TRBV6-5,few,CASSYSPERGTGELFF,TGTGCCAGCAGTTACTCGCCGGAGCGGGGTACCGGGGAGCTGTTTTTT
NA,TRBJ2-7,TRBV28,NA,CASSTATPRQAFAYEQYF,TGTGCCAGCAGTACCGCCACCCCCCGACAGGCCTTCGCCTACGAGCAGTACTTC
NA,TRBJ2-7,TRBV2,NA,CASSGGQYEQYF,TGTGCCAGCAGTGGTGGCCAGTACGAGCAGTACTTC
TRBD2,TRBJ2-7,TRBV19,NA,CASSLGTSGALVEQYF,TGTGCCAGTAGTCTCGGGACTAGCGGGGCACTCGTTGAGCAGTACTTC
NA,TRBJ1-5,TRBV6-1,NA,CASSAKETGSGQPQHF,TGTGCCAGCAGTGCCAAAGAGACAGGTAGTGGCCAGCCCCAGCATTTT
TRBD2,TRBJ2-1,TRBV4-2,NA,CASSQDLTSGAYNEQFF,TGTGCCAGCAGCCAAGATCTGACTAGCGGGGCTTACAATGAGCAGTTCTTC
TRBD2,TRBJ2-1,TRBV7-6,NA,CASSLAQTSGSIRAMRQFF,TGTGCCAGCAGCTTAGCGCAGACTAGCGGGAGTATTAGGGCAATGAGGCAGTTCTTC
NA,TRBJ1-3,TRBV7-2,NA,CASSFLSGNTIYF,TGTGCCAGCAGCTTCCTCTCTGGAAACACCATATATTTT
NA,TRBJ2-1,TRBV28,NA,CASTPLGRLSDEQFF,TGTGCCAGCACCCCACTGGGGCGCCTAAGCGATGAGCAGTTCTTC
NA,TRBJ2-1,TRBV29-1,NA,CSVEDQWGLYNEQFF,TGCAGCGTTGAAGATCAGTGGGGGCTGTACAATGAGCAGTTCTTC
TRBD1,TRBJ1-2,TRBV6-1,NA,CASSPRQGRTGGYTF,TGTGCCAGCAGTCCCCGACAGGGACGGACAGGGGGCTACACCTTC
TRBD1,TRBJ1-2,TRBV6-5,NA,CASSYSRQGAVGYTF,TGTGCCAGCAGTTACTCTAGACAGGGGGCAGTCGGCTACACCTTC
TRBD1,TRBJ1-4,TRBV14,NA,CASSQGGQRSEKLFF,TGTGCCAGCAGCCAAGGGGGACAGCGTTCTGAAAAACTGTTTTTT
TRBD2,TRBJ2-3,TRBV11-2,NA,CASSSPATSGRAHTDTQYF,TGTGCCAGCAGCTCGCCGGCGACTAGCGGGAGGGCTCACACAGATACGCAGTATTTT
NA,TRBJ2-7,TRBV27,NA,CASWGGTSYEQYF,TGTGCCAGCTGGGGCGGGACCTCCTACGAGCAGTACTTC
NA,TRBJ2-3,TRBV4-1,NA,CASTRDLFTDTQYF,TGCGCCAGCACGAGGGATTTGTTCACAGATACGCAGTATTTT
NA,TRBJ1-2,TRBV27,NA,CASSLGAFGYGYTF,TGTGCCAGCAGTTTGGGGGCATTCGGGTATGGCTACACCTTC
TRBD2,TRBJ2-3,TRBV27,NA,CASSLPRLAGVADTQYF,TGTGCCAGCAGTTTACCGCGACTAGCGGGAGTGGCAGATACGCAGTATTTT
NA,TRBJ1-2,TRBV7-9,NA,CASSSPFRADYGYTF,TGTGCCAGCAGCTCACCCTTCAGGGCCGACTATGGCTACACCTTC
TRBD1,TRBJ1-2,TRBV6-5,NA,CASTETGAGGYTF,TGTGCCAGCACCGAAACAGGGGCGGGTGGCTACACCTTC
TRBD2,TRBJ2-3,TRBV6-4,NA,CASSDQGGGSTDTQYF,TGTGCCAGCAGTGACCAGGGTGGCGGGAGTACAGATACGCAGTATTTT
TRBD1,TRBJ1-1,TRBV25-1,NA,CASSEPTGMNTEAFF,TGTGCCAGCAGTGAACCGACAGGGATGAACACTGAAGCTTTCTTT
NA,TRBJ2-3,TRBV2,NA,CASSLVNRNTQYF,TGTGCCAGCAGTTTGGTAAACAGGAATACGCAGTATTTT
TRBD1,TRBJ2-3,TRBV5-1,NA,CASSLGAAGEQGASTDTQYF,TGCGCCAGCAGCTTGGGTGCTGCGGGGGAACAGGGGGCTAGCACAGATACGCAGTATTTT
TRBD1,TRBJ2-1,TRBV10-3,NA,CAISESGQATYNEQFF,TGTGCCATCAGTGAGTCTGGACAGGCGACCTACAATGAGCAGTTCTTC
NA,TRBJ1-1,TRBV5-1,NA,CASSLTLNTEAFF,TGCGCCAGCAGCTTGACCCTAAACACTGAAGCTTTCTTT
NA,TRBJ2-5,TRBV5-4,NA,CASSFLRADQETQYF,TGTGCCAGCAGCTTCCTAAGAGCGGACCAAGAGACCCAGTACTTC
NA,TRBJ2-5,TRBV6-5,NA,CASSSLWTQYF,TGTGCCAGCAGTTCACTTTGGACCCAGTACTTC
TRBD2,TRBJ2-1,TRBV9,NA,CASSEEREGLDEQFF,TGTGCCAGCAGCGAGGAGCGGGAGGGATTGGATGAGCAGTTCTTC
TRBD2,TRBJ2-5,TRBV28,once,CASSGSGTSGTQETQYF,TGTGCCAGCAGTGGATCCGGGACTAGCGGGACCCAAGAGACCCAGTACTTC
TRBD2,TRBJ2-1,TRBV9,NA,CASSVGSSGKDNEQFF,TGTGCCAGCAGCGTAGGGAGTAGCGGGAAGGATAATGAGCAGTTCTTC
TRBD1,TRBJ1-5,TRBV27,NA,CASSSDREGNQPQHF,TGTGCCAGCAGCTCGGACAGGGAGGGCAATCAGCCCCAGCATTTT
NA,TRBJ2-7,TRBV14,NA,CASSRMDSAYEQYF,TGTGCCAGCAGCCGGATGGACAGTGCCTACGAGCAGTACTTC
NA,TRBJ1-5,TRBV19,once,CASRRDQPQHF,TGTGCCAGTAGACGGGATCAGCCCCAGCATTTT
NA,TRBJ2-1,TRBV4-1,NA,CASSQEEGGAYNEQFF,TGCGCCAGCAGCCAAGAGGAGGGGGGGGCCTACAATGAGCAGTTCTTC
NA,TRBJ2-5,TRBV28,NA,CASSLSPRGETQYF,TGTGCCAGCAGTTTGTCCCCGAGAGGAGAGACCCAGTACTTC
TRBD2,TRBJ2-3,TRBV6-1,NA,CASSISGGTDTQYF,TGTGCCAGCTCGATTAGCGGGGGCACAGATACGCAGTATTTT
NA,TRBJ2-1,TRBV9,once,CASSVGAGPSYNEQFF,TGTGCCAGCAGCGTAGGGGCAGGGCCCTCCTACAATGAGCAGTTCTTC
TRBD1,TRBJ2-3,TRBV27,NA,CASTGTGDTDTQYF,TGTGCCAGCACCGGGACAGGGGACACAGATACGCAGTATTTT
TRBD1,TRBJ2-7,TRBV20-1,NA,CSAHGQGGQYF,TGCAGTGCCCACGGACAGGGAGGGCAGTACTTC
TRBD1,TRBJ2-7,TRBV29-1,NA,CSVAKGGSSYEQYF,TGCAGCGTTGCAAAAGGGGGCAGCTCCTACGAGCAGTACTTC
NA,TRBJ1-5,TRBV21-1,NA,CASIQHPDQPQHF,TGTGCCAGCATTCAACACCCCGATCAGCCCCAGCATTTT
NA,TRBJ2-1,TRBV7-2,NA,CASSLAGSGPKRTEQFF,TGTGCCAGCAGCTTAGCTGGGAGCGGACCGAAGCGTACTGAGCAGTTCTTC
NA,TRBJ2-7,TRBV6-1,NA,CASSERWGDEQYF,TGTGCCAGCAGTGAAAGGTGGGGCGACGAGCAGTACTTC
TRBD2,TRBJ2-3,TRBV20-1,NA,CSVHGGDTQYF,TGCAGTGTCCATGGGGGGGACACGCAGTATTTT
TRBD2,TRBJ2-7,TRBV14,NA,CASSQERPGTSGSSYEQYF,TGTGCCAGCAGCCAAGAAAGGCCCGGGACTAGCGGGAGTAGCTACGAGCAGTACTTC
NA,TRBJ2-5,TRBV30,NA,CAWRQVWGDQYF,TGTGCCTGGAGGCAGGTCTGGGGAGACCAGTACTTC
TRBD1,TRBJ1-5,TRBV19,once,CASSPPGQGARVLNQPQHF,TGTGCCAGTAGTCCCCCGGGACAGGGGGCGAGAGTCCTGAATCAGCCCCAGCATTTT